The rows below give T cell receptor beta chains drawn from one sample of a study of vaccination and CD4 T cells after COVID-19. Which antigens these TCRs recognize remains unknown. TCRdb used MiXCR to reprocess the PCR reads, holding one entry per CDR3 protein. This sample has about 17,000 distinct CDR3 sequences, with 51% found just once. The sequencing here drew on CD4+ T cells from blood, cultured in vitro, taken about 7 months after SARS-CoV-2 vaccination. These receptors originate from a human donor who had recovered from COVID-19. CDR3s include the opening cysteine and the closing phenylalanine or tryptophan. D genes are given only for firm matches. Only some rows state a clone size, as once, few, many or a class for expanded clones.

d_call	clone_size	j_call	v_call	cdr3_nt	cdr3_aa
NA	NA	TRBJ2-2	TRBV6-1	TGTGCCGCCGCCCGCCGCTATACCGGGACCAACACCGGGGAGCTGTTTTTT	CAAARRYTGTNTGELFF
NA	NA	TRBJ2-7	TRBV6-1	TGTGCCAGCAGCATCCAGGGTTCCGGGGACTACGAGCAGTACTTC	CASSIQGSGDYEQYF
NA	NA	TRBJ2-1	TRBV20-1	TGCAGTGCTAGCGATCGGGGGAATGAGCAGTTCTTC	CSASDRGNEQFF
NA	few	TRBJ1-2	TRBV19	TGTGCCAGTAGTCTCCGGACAGCTAACTATGGCTACACCTTC	CASSLRTANYGYTF
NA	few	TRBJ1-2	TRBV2	TGTGCCGGGAGGGCCGGGGAATGGGACTATGGCTACACCTTC	CAGRAGEWDYGYTF
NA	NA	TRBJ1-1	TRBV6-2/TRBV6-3	TGTGCCAGCAGAGAGGGCGGCACTGAAGCTTTCTTT	CASREGGTEAFF
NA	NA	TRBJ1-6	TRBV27	TGTGCCAGCAGTGACTCCTATAATTCACCCCTCCACTTT	CASSDSYNSPLHF
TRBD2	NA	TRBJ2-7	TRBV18	TGTGCCAGCTCACCACCCTTAACTAGCGGGAGCTGGACCTACGAGCAGTACTTC	CASSPPLTSGSWTYEQYF
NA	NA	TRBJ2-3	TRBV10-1	TGCGCCAGCAGGGATACTCAGGGACACACTAGCACAGATACGCAGTATTTT	CASRDTQGHTSTDTQYF
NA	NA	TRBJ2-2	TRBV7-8	TGTGCCAGCAGCCATGCGCGCAGAGACACCGGGGAGCTGTTTTTT	CASSHARRDTGELFF
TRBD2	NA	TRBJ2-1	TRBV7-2	TGTGCCAGCAGCCTATACCTAGCGGGGGGGGATGAGCAGTTCTTC	CASSLYLAGGDEQFF
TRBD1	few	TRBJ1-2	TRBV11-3	TGTGCCAGCAGCTTAGAAGGGAGAGGGGGCGTCTATGGCTACACCTTC	CASSLEGRGGVYGYTF
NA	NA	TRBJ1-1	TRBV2	TGTGCCACCGCGACAGACTTAAACACTGAAGCTTTCTTT	CATATDLNTEAFF
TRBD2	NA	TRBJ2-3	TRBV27	TGTGCCAGCAGTTTAACTAGCGGGGGGGCGGATACGCAGTATTTT	CASSLTSGGADTQYF
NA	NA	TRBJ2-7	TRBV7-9	TGTGCCAGCAGCCCCCCAGTCTCCCGGGGGACGAGCTCCTACGAGCAGTACTTC	CASSPPVSRGTSSYEQYF
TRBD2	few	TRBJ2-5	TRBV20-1	TGCAGTGCTAGGTGGGAGGGCAGAAAAGAGACCCAGTACTTC	CSARWEGRKETQYF
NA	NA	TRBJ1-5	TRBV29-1	TGCAGCGTCCAGATCACCGGGGGGATCGGGAATCAGCCCCAGCATTTT	CSVQITGGIGNQPQHF
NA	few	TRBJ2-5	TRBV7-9	TGTGCCAGCAGCTTCAGCGGGCAAGAGACCCAGTACTTC	CASSFSGQETQYF
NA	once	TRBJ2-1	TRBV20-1	TGCAGTGCTAGAGATGGTCGGAGGGGACGCTCCTACAATGAGCAGTTCTTC	CSARDGRRGRSYNEQFF
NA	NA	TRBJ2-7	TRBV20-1	TGCAGTGCTGGGGGGCCCTACGAGCAGTACTTC	CSAGGPYEQYF
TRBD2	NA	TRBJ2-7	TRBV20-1	TGCAGTGCTAGAGATTCAGGGGGACTAGCGAGTCTCTACGAGCAGTACTTC	CSARDSGGLASLYEQYF
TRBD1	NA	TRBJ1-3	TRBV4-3	TGCGCCAGCAGCCCACAGGGGCCCCCTGGAAACACCATATATTTT	CASSPQGPPGNTIYF
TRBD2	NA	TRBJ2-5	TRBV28	TGTGCCAGCAGTGAAGCGGGGGGTCGGGAGACCCAGTACTTC	CASSEAGGRETQYF
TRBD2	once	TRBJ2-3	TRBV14	TGTGCCAGCAGCCAAGTCCGCGGGGGGGGACAAGATACGCAGTATTTT	CASSQVRGGGQDTQYF
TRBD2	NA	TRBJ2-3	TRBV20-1	TGCAGTGCTAGACTGCCGGGACTAGCGACAGATACGCAGTATTTT	CSARLPGLATDTQYF
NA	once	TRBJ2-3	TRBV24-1	TGTGCCACCAGTGATGGGAGCAGGGGTAGCACAGATACGCAGTATTTT	CATSDGSRGSTDTQYF
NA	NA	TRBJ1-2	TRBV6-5	TGTGCCAGCAGTTCCCCGGGGTCTCGGTCCTATGGCTACACCTTC	CASSSPGSRSYGYTF
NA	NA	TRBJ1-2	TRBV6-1	TGTGCCACGGCGGGCGACGGCTACACCTTC	CATAGDGYTF
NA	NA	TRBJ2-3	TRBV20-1	TGCAGTGCTAGATGGCAGGGGAGGCATACGCAGTATTTT	CSARWQGRHTQYF
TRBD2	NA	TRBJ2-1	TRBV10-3	TGTGCCATCGGGACTAGCGGTAGCAATGAGCAGTTCTTC	CAIGTSGSNEQFF
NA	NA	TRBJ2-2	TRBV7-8	TGTGCCAGCAGCTTAGTGGACACCGGGGAGCTGTTTTTT	CASSLVDTGELFF
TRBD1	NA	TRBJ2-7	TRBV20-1	TGCAGTGCTAGGGACAGGGCCAACGAGCAGTACTTC	CSARDRANEQYF